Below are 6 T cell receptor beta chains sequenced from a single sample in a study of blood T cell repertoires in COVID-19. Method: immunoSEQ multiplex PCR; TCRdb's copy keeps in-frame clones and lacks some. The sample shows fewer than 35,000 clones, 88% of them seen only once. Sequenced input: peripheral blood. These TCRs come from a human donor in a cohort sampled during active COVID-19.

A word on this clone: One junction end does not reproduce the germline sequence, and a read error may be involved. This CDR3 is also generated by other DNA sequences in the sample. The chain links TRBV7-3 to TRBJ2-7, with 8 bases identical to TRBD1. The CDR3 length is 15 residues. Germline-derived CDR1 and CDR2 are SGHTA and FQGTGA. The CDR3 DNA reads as TGCGCCAGCAGCCTCCAGGGGGCTGGCGCGTACGAGCAGTACTTC. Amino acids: CASSLQGAGAYEQYF.

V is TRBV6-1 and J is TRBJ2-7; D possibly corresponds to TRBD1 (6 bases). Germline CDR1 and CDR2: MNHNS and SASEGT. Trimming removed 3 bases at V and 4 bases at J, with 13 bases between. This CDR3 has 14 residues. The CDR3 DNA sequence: TGTGCCAGCAGTGACCGGACAGTATTTTACGAGCAGTACTTC. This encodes CASSDRTVFYEQYF.

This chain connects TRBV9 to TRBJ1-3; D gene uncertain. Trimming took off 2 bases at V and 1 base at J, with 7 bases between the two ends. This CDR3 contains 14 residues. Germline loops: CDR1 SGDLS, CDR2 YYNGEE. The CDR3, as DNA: TGTGCCAGCAGCGTCCAGCGGTCTGGAAACACCATATATTTT. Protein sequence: CASSVQRSGNTIYF.

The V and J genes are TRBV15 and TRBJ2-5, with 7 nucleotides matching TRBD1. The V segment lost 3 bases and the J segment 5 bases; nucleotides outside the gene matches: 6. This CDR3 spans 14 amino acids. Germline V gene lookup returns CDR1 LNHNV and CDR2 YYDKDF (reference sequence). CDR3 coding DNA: TGTGCCACCAGCAGCTCAGGGGGAGCTGAGACCCAGTACTTC. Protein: CATSSSGGAETQYF.

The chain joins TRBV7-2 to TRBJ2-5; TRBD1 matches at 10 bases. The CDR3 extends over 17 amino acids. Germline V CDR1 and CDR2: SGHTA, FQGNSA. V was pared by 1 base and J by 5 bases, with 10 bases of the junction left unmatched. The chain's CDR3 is CASSLVRTGTGAETQYF. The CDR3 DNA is TGTGCCAGCAGCTTAGTTAGAACCGGGACAGGGGCGGAGACCCAGTACTTC.

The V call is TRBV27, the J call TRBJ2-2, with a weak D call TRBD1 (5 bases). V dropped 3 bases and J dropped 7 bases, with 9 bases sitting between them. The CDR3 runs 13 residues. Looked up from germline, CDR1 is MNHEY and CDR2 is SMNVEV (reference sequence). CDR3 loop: CASSFREYGELFF. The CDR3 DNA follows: TGTGCCAGCAGTTTCAGGGAATACGGGGAGCTGTTTTTT.